This is a list of T cell receptor beta chains from one sample in a study of cytomegalovirus exposure and HLA in healthy donors. TCRdb's copy holds only in-frame clones and misses some; the assay was immunoSEQ multiplex PCR. This table holds 260,000 or so clones, around 90% found once. The source material was PBMCs. The receptors here all came from a woman aged 30 to 39 in good health and CMV-seronegative. The CDR3 runs from the conserved cysteine through the conserved F or W. The D gene is left open where the match is weak. Some rows mark clone size as missing; the rest say once, few, many or name a class of expanded clone.

CASTRQGPQHF	TGTGCCAGCACCCGACAGGGGCCCCAGCATTTT	TRBJ1-5	TRBV6-5	once	11	TRBD1
CASSYREYEQYF	TGTGCCAGCAGCTACAGGGAGTACGAGCAGTACTTC	TRBJ2-7	TRBV13	NA	12	NA
CASSNRDREHF	TGTGCCAGCAGTAACCGGGACAGGGAGCATTTT	TRBJ1-5	TRBV6-4	few	11	TRBD1
CASSPAGVGSYEQYF	TGTGCCAGCAGCCCTGCGGGGGTCGGCTCCTACGAGCAGTACTTC	TRBJ2-7	TRBV5-4	NA	15	TRBD2
CASSKRTGAFYNEQFF	TGTGCCAGCAGCAAGCGGACAGGGGCCTTCTACAATGAGCAGTTCTTC	TRBJ2-1	TRBV5-6	NA	16	TRBD1
CAISDRGLGEKLFF	TGTGCCATCAGTGACAGGGGGCTTGGTGAAAAACTGTTTTTT	TRBJ1-4	TRBV10-3	NA	14	TRBD1
CASSSAGTSGNYEQYF	TGTGCCAGCAGCTCAGCCGGGACTAGCGGAAACTACGAGCAGTACTTC	TRBJ2-7	TRBV13	NA	16	TRBD2
CASGTTGAPGTQYF	TGTGCCAGCGGAACTACAGGGGCCCCTGGGACCCAGTACTTC	TRBJ2-5	TRBV7-9	NA	14	TRBD1
CAWSVPESDYGYTF	TGTGCCTGGAGTGTACCAGAATCGGATTATGGCTACACCTTC	TRBJ1-2	TRBV30	once	14	NA
CASSLVPGANVLTF	TGTGCCAGCAGTTTGGTTCCTGGGGCCAACGTCCTGACTTTC	TRBJ2-6	TRBV28	NA	14	NA
CASRNVAGKETQYF	TGTGCCAGTAGGAACGTAGCGGGAAAAGAGACCCAGTACTTC	TRBJ2-5	TRBV19	once	14	TRBD2
CASSRGLAGGSTVTQYF	TGTGCCAGCAGTCGTGGACTAGCGGGAGGGTCCACAGTTACGCAGTATTTT	TRBJ2-3	TRBV28	NA	17	TRBD2
CASTLGTGGATDTQYF	TGCGCCAGCACTCTAGGGACAGGGGGGGCCACAGATACGCAGTATTTT	TRBJ2-3	TRBV5-1	NA	16	TRBD1
CASSEHTNSYEQYF	TGTGCCAGCAGTGAGCACACCAATTCCTACGAGCAGTACTTC	TRBJ2-7	TRBV28	NA	14	NA
CASSLDPDYEQYF	TGTGCCAGCAGCTTAGACCCCGATTACGAGCAGTACTTC	TRBJ2-7	TRBV7-9	NA	13	NA
CASKDGGFSYEQYF	TGTGCCAGCAAGGACGGCGGGTTCTCCTACGAGCAGTACTTC	TRBJ2-7	TRBV6-6	NA	14	NA
CASRPGQGTVDYEQYF	TGTGCCAGCAGGCCCGGACAGGGGACGGTTGACTACGAGCAGTACTTC	TRBJ2-7	TRBV7-2	NA	16	TRBD1
CASSFGSTGGNEQFF	TGTGCCAGCAGCTTTGGCAGCACAGGTGGGAATGAGCAGTTCTTC	TRBJ2-1	TRBV7-6	NA	15	NA
CAWRGEGGFGELFF	TGTGCCTGGAGGGGAGAGGGAGGTTTCGGGGAGCTGTTTTTT	TRBJ2-2	TRBV30	NA	14	NA
CASSLKGSDEQYF	TGTGCCAGCAGCTTAAAAGGGAGCGACGAGCAGTACTTC	TRBJ2-7	TRBV11-3	NA	13	NA
CASSHGTGGTEAFF	TGTGCCAGCAGCCATGGGACAGGGGGCACTGAAGCTTTCTTT	TRBJ1-1	TRBV7-8	NA	14	TRBD1
CASSYSTLSNEQFF	TGTGCCAGCAGTTACTCGACTCTCTCCAATGAGCAGTTCTTC	TRBJ2-1	TRBV6-5	NA	14	NA
CASKPSGRKNTQYF	TGTGCCAGCAAGCCTAGCGGGAGAAAAAATACGCAGTATTTT	TRBJ2-3	TRBV6-7	NA	14	TRBD2
CASSFMGETQYF	TGTGCCAGCAGCTTCATGGGAGAGACCCAGTACTTC	TRBJ2-5	TRBV5-4	NA	12	NA
CASSLQGAHTNQPQHF	TGTGCCAGCAGTTTACAGGGAGCCCATACCAATCAGCCCCAGCATTTT	TRBJ1-5	TRBV28	once	16	NA
CASSYRGFGGNTIYF	TGTGCCAGCAGTTACAGGGGGTTCGGTGGAAACACCATATATTTT	TRBJ1-3	TRBV28	NA	15	TRBD1
CASSQVVQGLAKNIQYF	TGCGCCAGCAGCCAAGTCGTACAGGGGCTCGCCAAAAACATTCAGTACTTC	TRBJ2-4	TRBV4-3	NA	17	TRBD1
CATRDGVIETQYF	TGCGCCACCAGAGATGGGGTGATCGAGACCCAGTACTTC	TRBJ2-5	TRBV10-2	NA	13	NA
CASSPSGGRAREQYF	TGTGCCAGCAGCCCATCGGGGGGACGAGCTCGAGAGCAGTACTTC	TRBJ2-7	TRBV28	NA	15	TRBD2
CASSALAGGRRDTQYF	TGTGCCAGCAGCGCCCTAGCGGGAGGGCGGAGAGATACGCAGTATTTT	TRBJ2-3	TRBV9	NA	16	TRBD2
CSVSGVGYEQYF	TGCAGCGTTTCAGGGGTGGGCTACGAGCAGTACTTC	TRBJ2-7	TRBV29-1	NA	12	NA
CASSGQGDNQPQHF	TGTGCCAGCAGCGGACAGGGGGACAATCAGCCCCAGCATTTT	TRBJ1-5	TRBV6-6	NA	14	TRBD1
CATSSRSGMTDTQYF	TGTGCCACCAGCAGCCGTAGCGGGATGACAGATACGCAGTATTTT	TRBJ2-3	TRBV15	NA	15	TRBD2
CASSKVRDREAEKGEQYF	TGTGCCAGCAGCAAAGTCCGGGACAGGGAGGCGGAAAAGGGCGAGCAGTACTTC	TRBJ2-7	TRBV21-1	NA	18	NA
CASSSDSLYEQYF	TGTGCCAGCAGCTCGGACAGCCTCTACGAGCAGTACTTC	TRBJ2-7	TRBV7-2	NA	13	NA
CASSGPSGELFF	TGTGCCAGCAGTGGGCCCTCCGGGGAGCTGTTTTTT	TRBJ2-2	TRBV28	NA	12	NA
CASSARLAGGSGELFF	TGCGCCAGCAGCGCCAGACTAGCGGGAGGATCCGGGGAGCTGTTTTTT	TRBJ2-2	TRBV5-1	NA	16	TRBD2
CASSLIEGRNYEQYF	TGTGCCAGCAGCTTGATTGAGGGCAGGAACTACGAGCAGTACTTC	TRBJ2-7	TRBV5-6	NA	15	NA
CASSQSDRANQPQHF	TGTGCCAGCAGCCAATCGGACAGGGCCAATCAGCCCCAGCATTTT	TRBJ1-5	TRBV4-2	once	15	TRBD1
CASSKLTGANTGELFF	TGTGCCAGCAGTAAACTTACCGGGGCGAACACCGGGGAGCTGTTTTTT	TRBJ2-2	TRBV6-4	few	16	NA
CASSIGGLYNEQFF	TGTGCCAGTAGTATAGGGGGACTCTACAATGAGCAGTTCTTC	TRBJ2-1	TRBV19	NA	14	NA
CASSLIRQGMSNQPQHF	TGTGCCAGCAGTTTAATTCGACAGGGGATGAGCAATCAGCCCCAGCATTTT	TRBJ1-5	TRBV28	NA	17	TRBD1